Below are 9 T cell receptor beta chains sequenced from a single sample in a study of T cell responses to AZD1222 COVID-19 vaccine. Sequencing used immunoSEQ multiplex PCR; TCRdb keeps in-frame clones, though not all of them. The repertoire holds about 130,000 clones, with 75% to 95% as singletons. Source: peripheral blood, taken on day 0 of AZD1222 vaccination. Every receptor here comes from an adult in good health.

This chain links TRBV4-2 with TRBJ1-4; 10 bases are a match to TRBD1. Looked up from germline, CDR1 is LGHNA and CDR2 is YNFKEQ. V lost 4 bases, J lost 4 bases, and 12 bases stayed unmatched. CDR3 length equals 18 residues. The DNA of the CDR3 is TGTGCCAGCAGCCCCCGGGACAGGGGCCGCCAGGGTAATGAAAAACTGTTTTTT. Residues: CASSPRDRGRQGNEKLFF.

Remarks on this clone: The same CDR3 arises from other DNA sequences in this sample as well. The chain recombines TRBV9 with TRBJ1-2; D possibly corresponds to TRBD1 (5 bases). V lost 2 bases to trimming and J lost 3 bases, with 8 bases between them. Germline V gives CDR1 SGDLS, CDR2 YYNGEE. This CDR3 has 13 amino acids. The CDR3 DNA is TGTGCCAGCAGCGTTGGAGGGGACTATGGCTACACCTTC. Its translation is CASSVGGDYGYTF.

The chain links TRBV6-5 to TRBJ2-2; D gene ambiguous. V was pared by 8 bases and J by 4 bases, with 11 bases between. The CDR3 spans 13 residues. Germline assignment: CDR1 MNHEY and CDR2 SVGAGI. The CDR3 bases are TGTGCCAGCGGGAAGCCCGTCACCGGGGAGCTGTTTTTT. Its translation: CASGKPVTGELFF.

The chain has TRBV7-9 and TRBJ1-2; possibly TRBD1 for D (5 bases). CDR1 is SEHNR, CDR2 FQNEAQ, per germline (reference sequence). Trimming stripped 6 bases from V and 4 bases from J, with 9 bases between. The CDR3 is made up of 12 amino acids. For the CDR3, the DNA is TGTGCCAGCAGTACCGACAGCTATGGCTACACCTTC. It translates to CASSTDSYGYTF.

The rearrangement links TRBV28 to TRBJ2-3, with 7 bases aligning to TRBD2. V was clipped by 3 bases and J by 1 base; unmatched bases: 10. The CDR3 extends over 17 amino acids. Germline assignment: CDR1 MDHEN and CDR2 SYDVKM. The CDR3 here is CASSFGGGILGTDTQYF. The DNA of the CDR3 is TGTGCCAGCAGTTTTGGGGGGGGAATTCTCGGCACAGATACGCAGTATTTT.

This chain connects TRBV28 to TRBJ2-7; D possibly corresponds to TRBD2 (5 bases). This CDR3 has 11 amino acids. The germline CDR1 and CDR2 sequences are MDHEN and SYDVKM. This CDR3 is CANGVGYEQYF. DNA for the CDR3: TGTGCGAACGGGGTAGGCTACGAGCAGTACTTC.

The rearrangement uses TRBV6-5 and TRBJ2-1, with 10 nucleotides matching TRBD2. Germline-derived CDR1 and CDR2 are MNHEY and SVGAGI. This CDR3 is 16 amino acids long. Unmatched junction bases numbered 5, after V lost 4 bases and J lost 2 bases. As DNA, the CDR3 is TGTGCCAGCAGTTCGTTAGCGGGGGGACCCTACAATGAGCAGTTCTTC. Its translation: CASSSLAGGPYNEQFF.

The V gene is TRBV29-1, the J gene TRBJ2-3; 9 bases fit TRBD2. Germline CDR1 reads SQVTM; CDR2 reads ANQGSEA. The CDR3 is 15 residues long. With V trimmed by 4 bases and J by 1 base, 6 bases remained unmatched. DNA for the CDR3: TGCAGCGTTGCTAGGACTAGCGAAGGCACAGATACGCAGTATTTT. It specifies CSVARTSEGTDTQYF.

CDR3 region: CASSRADTQYF. CDR3 in DNA: TGTGCCAGCAGTCGAGCCGATACGCAGTATTTT. The V call is TRBV6-5, the J call TRBJ2-3; unclear D gene. The CDR3 length is 11 residues. CDR1 and CDR2 from the germline V gene are MNHEY and SVGAGI. V shed 5 bases and J shed 6 bases, with 6 bases lying between them.